This entry is about one TCR beta chain. Its antigen is unidentified. The record originates from a study of T cells in localized non-small cell lung cancer. Study results and caveats: The tumor had only one region sequenced, so heterogeneity remains possible. Researchers found a median approximately 55 of the top 100 tumor clones in adjacent lung. Density of T cells in blood, when higher, went with longer overall survival. Clonality of T cells reached its maximum in uninvolved adjacent lung, surpassing tumor.

V lost 6 bases to trimming and J lost 3 bases, with 22 bases between them. Germline CDR1 and CDR2: SNHLY and FYNNEI. The CDR3 covers 17 residues. TCRdb's copy holds only in-frame clones and misses some; the assay was immunoSEQ multiplex PCR. This sample has about 29,000 clones; roughly 89% occur once, and the top ten carry roughly 7.3%. Here the sequenced sample was peripheral blood, taken before any cancer treatment. The receptor was derived from a male donor aged 60 or over with stage I lung adenocarcinoma. The chain combines TRBV2 with TRBJ2-3, with D possibly matching TRBD1 (6 bases). The CDR3 bases are TGTGCCAGCAGATTCGAAGGGGGACATAGAAAGACAGATACGCAGTATTTT. Translating gives CASRFEGGHRKTDTQYF.